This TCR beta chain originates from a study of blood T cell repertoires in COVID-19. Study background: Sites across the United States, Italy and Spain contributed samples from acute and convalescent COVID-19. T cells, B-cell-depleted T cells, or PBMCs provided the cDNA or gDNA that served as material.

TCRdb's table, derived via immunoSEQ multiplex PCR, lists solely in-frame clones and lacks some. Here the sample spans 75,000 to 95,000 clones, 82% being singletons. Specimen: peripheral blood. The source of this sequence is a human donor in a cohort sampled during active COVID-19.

CDR3 DNA sequence: TGTGCCAGCAGTTACGGACGGACTGGGCAGTTCTTC. Amino acid sequence: CASSYGRTGQFF. This rearrangement joins TRBV12-3 or TRBV12-4 to TRBJ2-1; possible D gene TRBD2, 5 bases. Between the trimmed V and J ends, which lost 4 bases and 12 bases, there was a span of 13 bases. CDR3 size: 12 residues.